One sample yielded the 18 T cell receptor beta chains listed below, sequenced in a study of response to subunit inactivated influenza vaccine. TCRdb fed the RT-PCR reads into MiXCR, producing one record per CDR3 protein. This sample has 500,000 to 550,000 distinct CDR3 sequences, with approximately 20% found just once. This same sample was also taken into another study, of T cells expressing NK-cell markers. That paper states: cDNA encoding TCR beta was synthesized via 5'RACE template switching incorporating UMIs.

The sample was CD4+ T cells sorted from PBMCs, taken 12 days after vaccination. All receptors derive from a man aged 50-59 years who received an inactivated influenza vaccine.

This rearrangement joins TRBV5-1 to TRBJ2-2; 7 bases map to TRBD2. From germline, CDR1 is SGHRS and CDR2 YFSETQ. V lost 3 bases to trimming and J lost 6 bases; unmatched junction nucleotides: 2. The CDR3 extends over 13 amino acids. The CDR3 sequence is CASSWEGAGELFF. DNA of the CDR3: TGCGCCAGCAGCTGGGAGGGTGCCGGGGAGCTGTTTTTT.

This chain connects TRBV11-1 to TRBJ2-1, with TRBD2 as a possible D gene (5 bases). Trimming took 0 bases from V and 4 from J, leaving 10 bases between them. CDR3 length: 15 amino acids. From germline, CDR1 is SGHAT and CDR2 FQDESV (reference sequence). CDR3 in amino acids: CASSLAGVEYNEQFF. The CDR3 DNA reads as TGTGCCAGCAGCTTAGCGGGAGTAGAGTACAATGAGCAGTTCTTC.

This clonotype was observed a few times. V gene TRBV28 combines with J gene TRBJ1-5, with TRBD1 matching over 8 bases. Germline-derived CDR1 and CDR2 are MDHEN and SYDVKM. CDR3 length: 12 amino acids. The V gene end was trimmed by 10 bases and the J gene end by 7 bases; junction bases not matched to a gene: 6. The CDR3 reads CATRTGMQPQHF. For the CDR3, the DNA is TGTGCCACCAGGACAGGGATGCAGCCCCAGCATTTT.

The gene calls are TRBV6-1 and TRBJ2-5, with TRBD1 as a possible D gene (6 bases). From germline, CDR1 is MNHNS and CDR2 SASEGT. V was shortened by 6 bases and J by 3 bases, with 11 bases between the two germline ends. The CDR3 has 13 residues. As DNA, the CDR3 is TGTGCCAGCAGGGGGACAAATGAAGAGACCCAGTACTTC. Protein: CASRGTNEETQYF.

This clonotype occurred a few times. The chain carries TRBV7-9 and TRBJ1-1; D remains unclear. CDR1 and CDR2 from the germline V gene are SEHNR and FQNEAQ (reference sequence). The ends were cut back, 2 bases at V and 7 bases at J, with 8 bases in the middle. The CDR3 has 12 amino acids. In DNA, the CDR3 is TGTGCCAGCAGCTTACTAGGGCTTGAAGCTTTCTTT. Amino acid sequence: CASSLLGLEAFF.

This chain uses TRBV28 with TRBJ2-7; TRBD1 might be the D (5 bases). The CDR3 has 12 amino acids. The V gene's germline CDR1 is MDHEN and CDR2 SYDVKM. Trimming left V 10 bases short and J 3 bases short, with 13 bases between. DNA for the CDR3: TGTGCCACCCAGAGACAGAACTACGAGCAGTACTTC. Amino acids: CATQRQNYEQYF.

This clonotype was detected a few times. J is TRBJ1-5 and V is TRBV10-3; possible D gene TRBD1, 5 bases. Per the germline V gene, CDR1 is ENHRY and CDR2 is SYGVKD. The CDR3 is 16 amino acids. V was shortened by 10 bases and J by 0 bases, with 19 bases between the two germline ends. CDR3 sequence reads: CATGGDSRNSNQPQHF. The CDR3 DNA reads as TGTGCCACGGGCGGAGACAGCCGAAATAGCAATCAGCCCCAGCATTTT.

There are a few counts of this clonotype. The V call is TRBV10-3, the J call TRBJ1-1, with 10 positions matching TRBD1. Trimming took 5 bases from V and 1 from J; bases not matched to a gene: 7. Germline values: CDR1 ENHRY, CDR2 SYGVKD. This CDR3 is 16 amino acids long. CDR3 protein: CAISNPGQGWNTEAFF. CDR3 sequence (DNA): TGTGCCATCAGTAACCCGGGACAGGGGTGGAACACTGAAGCTTTCTTT.

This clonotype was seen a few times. The CDR3 DNA reads TGTGCCAGCAGCGACGGGCTATATCGACGGGTCGGGGAGCTGTTTTTT. Its protein is CASSDGLYRRVGELFF. This sequence joins TRBV7-2 and TRBJ2-2; D unclear. The germline gives CDR1 SGHTA, CDR2 FQGNSA. The germline V and J ends were trimmed by 5 bases and 7 bases, with 20 bases remaining between them. This CDR3 has 16 amino acids.

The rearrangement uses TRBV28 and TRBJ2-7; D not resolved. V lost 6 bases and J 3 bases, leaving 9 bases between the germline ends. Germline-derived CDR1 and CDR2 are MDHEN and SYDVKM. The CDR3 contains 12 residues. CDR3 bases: TGTGCCAGCAGGACTTCCATCTACGAGCAGTACTTC. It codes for CASRTSIYEQYF.

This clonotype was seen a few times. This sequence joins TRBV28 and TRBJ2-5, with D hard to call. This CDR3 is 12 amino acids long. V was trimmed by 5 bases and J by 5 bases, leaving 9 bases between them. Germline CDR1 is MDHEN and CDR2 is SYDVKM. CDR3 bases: TGTGCCAGCAGTAACCTTGGGGAGACCCAGTACTTC. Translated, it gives CASSNLGETQYF.

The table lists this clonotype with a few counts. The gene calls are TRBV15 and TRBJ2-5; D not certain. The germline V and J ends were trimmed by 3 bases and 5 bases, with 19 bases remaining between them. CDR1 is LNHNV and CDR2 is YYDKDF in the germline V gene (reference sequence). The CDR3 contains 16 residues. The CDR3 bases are TGTGCCACCAGCAGGGGTGCTATCCAGCCCGGGGAGACCCAGTACTTC. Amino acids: CATSRGAIQPGETQYF. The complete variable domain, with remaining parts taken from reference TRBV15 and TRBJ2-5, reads DAMVIQNPRYQVTQFGKPVTLSCSQTLNHNVMYWYQQKSSQAPKLLFHYYDKDFNNEADTPDNFQSRRPNTSFCFLDIRSPGLGDTAMYLCATSRGAIQPGETQYFGPGTRLLVL.

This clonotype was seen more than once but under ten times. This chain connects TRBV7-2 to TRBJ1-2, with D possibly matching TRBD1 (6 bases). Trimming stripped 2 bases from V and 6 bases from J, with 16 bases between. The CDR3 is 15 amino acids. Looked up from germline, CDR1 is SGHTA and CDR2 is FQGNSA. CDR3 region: CASSLSRWDKHGYTF. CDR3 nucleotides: TGTGCCAGCAGCTTATCCCGTTGGGACAAGCATGGCTACACCTTC.

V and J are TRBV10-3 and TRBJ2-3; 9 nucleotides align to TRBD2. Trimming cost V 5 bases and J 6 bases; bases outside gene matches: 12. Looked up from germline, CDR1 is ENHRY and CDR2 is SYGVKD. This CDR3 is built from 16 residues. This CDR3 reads CAISRQAGGEGDTQYF. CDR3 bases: TGTGCCATCAGTCGTCAAGCGGGAGGAGAGGGGGATACGCAGTATTTT.

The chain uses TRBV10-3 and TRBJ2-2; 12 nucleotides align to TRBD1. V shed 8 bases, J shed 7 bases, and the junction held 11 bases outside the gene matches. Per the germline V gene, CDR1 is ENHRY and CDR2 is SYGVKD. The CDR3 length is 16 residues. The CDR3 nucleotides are TGTGCCATCGGATTGGGGACAGGGGGCGCCGACGGGGAGCTGTTTTTT. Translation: CAIGLGTGGADGELFF.

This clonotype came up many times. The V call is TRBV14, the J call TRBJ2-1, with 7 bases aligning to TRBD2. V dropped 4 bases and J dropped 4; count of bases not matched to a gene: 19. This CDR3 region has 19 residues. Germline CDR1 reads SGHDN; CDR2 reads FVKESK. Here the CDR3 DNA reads TGTGCCAGCAGCCGCTACTTCTCCCCTAGCGGACCCTTTTACAATGAGCAGTTCTTC. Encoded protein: CASSRYFSPSGPFYNEQFF.

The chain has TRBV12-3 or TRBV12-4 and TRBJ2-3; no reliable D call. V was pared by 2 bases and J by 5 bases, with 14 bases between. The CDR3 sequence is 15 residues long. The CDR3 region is CASSLMINTGDTQYF. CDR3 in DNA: TGTGCCAGCAGTTTAATGATTAACACCGGAGATACGCAGTATTTT.

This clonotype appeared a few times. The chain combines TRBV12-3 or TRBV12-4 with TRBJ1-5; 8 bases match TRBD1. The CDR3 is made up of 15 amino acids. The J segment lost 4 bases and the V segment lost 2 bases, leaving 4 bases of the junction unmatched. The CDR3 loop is CASSLQGARNQPQHF. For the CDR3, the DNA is TGTGCCAGCAGTTTACAGGGGGCGCGTAATCAGCCCCAGCATTTT.